This is a list of T cell receptor beta chains from one sample in a study of T-cell reconstitution after alpha-beta-depleted transplantation in children. TCRdb re-called the PCR reads through MiXCR, storing one row per CDR3 protein. The repertoire has around 6,500 distinct CDR3 sequences, 9.5% to 12% of them found once; the top ten carry 22%. The sample was PBMCs, mostly from graft donor cells, taken 180 days after TCRalphabeta/CD19-depleted stem cell transplant. The receptors stem from a child under two years old who had a stem cell transplant for acute myeloid leukemia, so the T cells may come from the graft donor. CDR3s include the opening cysteine and the closing phenylalanine or tryptophan. The D gene is left open where the match is weak. Some rows have no size entry. The others give once, few or many, or a class for an expanded clone.

clone_size	v_call	d_call	j_call	cdr3_aa	cdr3_nt
many	TRBV5-6	NA	TRBJ2-7	CASSLRLMGVGYEQYF	TGTGCCAGCAGCTTGAGATTAATGGGGGTGGGGTACGAGCAGTACTTC
many	TRBV28	TRBD1	TRBJ2-5	CASSQTGTGFHETQYF	TGTGCCAGCAGTCAAACCGGGACAGGGTTTCACGAGACCCAGTACTTC
many	TRBV24-1	TRBD2	TRBJ2-3	CATHSGSTDTQYF	TGTGCCACCCATAGCGGGAGCACAGATACGCAGTATTTT
many	TRBV28	TRBD2	TRBJ2-7	CASSLPLKGRLNAGGRSYEQYF	TGTGCCAGCAGTTTACCCCTCAAGGGTCGACTTAATGCGGGAGGGCGTTCCTACGAGCAGTACTTC
many	TRBV28	TRBD1	TRBJ1-1	CASSLMDRPVAEAFF	TGTGCCAGCAGTTTGATGGACAGGCCAGTCGCTGAAGCTTTCTTT
large	TRBV28	NA	TRBJ2-2	CASSWVTGANTGELFF	TGTGCCAGCAGTTGGGTGACAGGAGCTAACACCGGGGAGCTGTTTTTT
many	TRBV24-1	TRBD2	TRBJ2-1	CATSDSLAGEDEQFF	TGTGCCACCAGTGATTCCCTAGCGGGAGAGGATGAGCAGTTCTTC
many	TRBV11-3	NA	TRBJ2-7	CASSAPSRIEQYF	TGTGCCAGCAGCGCCCCCTCCCGGATCGAGCAGTACTTC
medium-sized	TRBV15	NA	TRBJ1-1	CATSRDYGTNTEAFF	TGTGCCACCAGCAGAGATTATGGCACTAACACTGAAGCTTTCTTT
many	TRBV20-1	NA	TRBJ1-5	CSARGAAGGNQPQHF	TGCAGTGCCAGAGGTGCGGCAGGGGGCAATCAGCCCCAGCATTTT
many	TRBV5-4	NA	TRBJ1-3	CASSLGQEANTIYF	TGTGCCAGCAGCTTGGGACAGGAGGCAAACACCATATATTTT
many	TRBV7-9	TRBD1	TRBJ2-7	CASSRPGQIYEQYF	TGTGCCAGCAGCCGTCCGGGACAGATCTACGAGCAGTACTTC
many	TRBV5-1	TRBD1	TRBJ2-7	CASSGGGTGYEQYF	TGCGCCAGCAGTGGGGGTGGGACAGGGTACGAGCAGTACTTC
medium-sized	TRBV20-1	TRBD2	TRBJ2-3	CSARVLSYLAGGPSRTDTQYF	TGCAGTGCTAGGGTCCTGAGTTACCTAGCGGGAGGGCCCAGTCGCACAGATACGCAGTATTTT
many	TRBV29-1	TRBD2	TRBJ2-5	CSVRDLGLDGETQYF	TGCAGCGTTCGGGATTTAGGACTAGACGGAGAGACCCAGTACTTC
many	TRBV11-2	NA	TRBJ2-3	CASSSTDTQYF	TGTGCCAGCAGCAGCACAGATACGCAGTATTTT
NA	TRBV9	NA	TRBJ2-3	CASSGPDRWADTQYF	TGTGCCAGCAGCGGCCCCGACAGGTGGGCAGATACGCAGTATTTT
many	TRBV5-1	NA	TRBJ2-3	CASNPDSTDTQYF	TGCGCCAGCAACCCCGATTCCACAGATACGCAGTATTTT
many	TRBV28	NA	TRBJ1-6	CASSFYHASSYNSPLHF	TGTGCCAGCAGTTTTTACCACGCTAGCTCCTATAATTCACCCCTCCACTTT
many	TRBV7-3	NA	TRBJ2-5	CASSTRNLETQYF	TGTGCCAGCAGCACACGGAACTTAGAGACCCAGTACTTC
medium-sized	TRBV5-6	NA	TRBJ2-5	CASSLKGVQYF	TGTGCCAGCAGCTTAAAGGGAGTCCAGTACTTC
few	TRBV4-3	NA	TRBJ2-7	CASSLIAGTNYEQYF	TGCGCCAGCAGCCTAATAGCCGGGACAAACTACGAGCAGTACTTC